The T cell receptor beta chain described here comes from a study of T cell repertoires in cytomegalovirus infection. The wider study: A matching HLA type, together with CMV infection, was signaled by public TCR beta signatures.

V lost 5 bases to trimming and J lost 4 bases; unmatched junction nucleotides: 7. The CDR3 is 15 residues long. CDR1 LNHDA and CDR2 SQIVND come from the germline V gene (reference sequence). TCRdb ran MiXCR on the reads and lists one entry per CDR3 protein. This table holds about 100,000 distinct CDR3 sequences, 23% found once. Sequences were obtained from CD8+ T cells from PBMCs. The receptor was derived from a human donor in good health (CMV status not recorded). Some clones in this sample may be carry-over from other donors' samples. The chain uses TRBV19 and TRBJ1-5, with 8 positions matching TRBD1. The CDR3 region is CASSLKDRANQPQHF. CDR3 DNA sequence: TGTGCCAGTAGTCTGAAGGACAGGGCTAATCAGCCCCAGCATTTT.